Detailed here is one TCR beta chain. The antigen remains unidentified. Preparing the TCRbeta library involved the use of unique molecular identifiers. Using its own MiXCR run on the PCR reads, TCRdb lists one record per CDR3 protein. The sample holds 300,000 to 400,000 distinct CDR3 sequences; roughly 15% are singletons and the top ten take around two fifths. This sample was included in a study of T-cell reconstitution after alpha-beta-depleted transplantation in children. Study-level findings and limits: In some patients, recipient T cells and intrathymic progenitors surviving conditioning explained high day-60 diversity.

The CDR3 covers 13 residues. V was pared by 5 bases and J by 12 bases, with 2 bases of the junction left unmatched. CDR1 and CDR2 from the germline V gene are KGHDR and SFDVKD. This receptor was identified in a male patient between 2 and 15 years old who had a stem cell transplant for acute lymphoblastic leukemia, so the T cells may come from the graft donor. Source: PBMCs, mostly from graft donor cells, taken 360 days after TCRalphabeta/CD19-depleted stem cell transplant. The chain uses TRBV24-1 and TRBJ2-1; 14 bases align to TRBD2. The CDR3 is CATSGLAGGRQFF. In nucleotides, the CDR3 is TGTGCCACCAGTGGACTAGCGGGAGGGCGGCAGTTCTTC.